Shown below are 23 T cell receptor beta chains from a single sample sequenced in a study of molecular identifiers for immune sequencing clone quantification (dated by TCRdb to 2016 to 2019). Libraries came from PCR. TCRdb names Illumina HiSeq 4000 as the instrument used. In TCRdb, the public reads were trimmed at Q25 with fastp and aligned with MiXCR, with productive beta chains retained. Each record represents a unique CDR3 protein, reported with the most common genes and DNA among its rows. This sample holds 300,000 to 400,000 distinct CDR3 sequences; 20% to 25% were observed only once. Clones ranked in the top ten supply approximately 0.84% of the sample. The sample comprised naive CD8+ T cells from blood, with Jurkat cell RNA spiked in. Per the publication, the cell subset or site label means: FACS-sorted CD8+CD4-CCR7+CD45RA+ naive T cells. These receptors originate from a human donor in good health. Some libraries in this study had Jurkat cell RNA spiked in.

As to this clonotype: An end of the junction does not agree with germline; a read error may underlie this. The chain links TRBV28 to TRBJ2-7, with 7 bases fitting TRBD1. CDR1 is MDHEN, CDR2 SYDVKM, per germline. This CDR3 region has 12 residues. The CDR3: CASKQGPYELYF. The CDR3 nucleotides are TGTGCCAGCAAACAGGGGCCCTACGAGCTGTACTTC.

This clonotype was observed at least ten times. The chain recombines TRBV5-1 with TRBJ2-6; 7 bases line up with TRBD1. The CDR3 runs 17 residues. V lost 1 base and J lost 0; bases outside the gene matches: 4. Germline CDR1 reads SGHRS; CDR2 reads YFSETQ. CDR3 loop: CASSLTGAHSGANVLTF. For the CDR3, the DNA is TGCGCCAGCAGCTTGACAGGGGCCCACTCTGGGGCCAACGTCCTGACTTTC.

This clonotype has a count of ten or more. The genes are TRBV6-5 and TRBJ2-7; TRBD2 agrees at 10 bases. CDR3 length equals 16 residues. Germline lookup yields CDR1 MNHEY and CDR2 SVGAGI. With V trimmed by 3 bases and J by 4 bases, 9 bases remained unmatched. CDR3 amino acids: CASSYSSGRANYEQYF. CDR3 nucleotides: TGTGCCAGCAGTTATTCGAGCGGGAGGGCGAATTACGAGCAGTACTTC.

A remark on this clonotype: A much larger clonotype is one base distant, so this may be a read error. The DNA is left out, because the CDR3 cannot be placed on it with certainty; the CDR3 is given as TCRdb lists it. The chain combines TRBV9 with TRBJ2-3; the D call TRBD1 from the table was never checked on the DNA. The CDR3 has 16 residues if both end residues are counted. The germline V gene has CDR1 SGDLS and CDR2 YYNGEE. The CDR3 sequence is CASSVGRGSSTDTQCF.

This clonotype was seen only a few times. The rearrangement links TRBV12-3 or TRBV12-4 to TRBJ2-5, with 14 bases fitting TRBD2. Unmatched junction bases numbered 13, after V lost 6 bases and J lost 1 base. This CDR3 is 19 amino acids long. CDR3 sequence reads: CASRKTSGGARWGQETQYF. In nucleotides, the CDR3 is TGTGCCAGCAGAAAGACTAGCGGGGGGGCCCGGTGGGGCCAAGAGACCCAGTACTTC.

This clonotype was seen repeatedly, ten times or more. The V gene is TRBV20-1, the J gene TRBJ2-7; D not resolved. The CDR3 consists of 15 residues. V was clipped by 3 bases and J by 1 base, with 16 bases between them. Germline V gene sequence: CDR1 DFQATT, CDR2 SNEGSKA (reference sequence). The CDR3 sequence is CSARENGRQSYEQYF. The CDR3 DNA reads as TGCAGTGCTAGGGAAAACGGACGGCAGTCCTACGAGCAGTACTTC.

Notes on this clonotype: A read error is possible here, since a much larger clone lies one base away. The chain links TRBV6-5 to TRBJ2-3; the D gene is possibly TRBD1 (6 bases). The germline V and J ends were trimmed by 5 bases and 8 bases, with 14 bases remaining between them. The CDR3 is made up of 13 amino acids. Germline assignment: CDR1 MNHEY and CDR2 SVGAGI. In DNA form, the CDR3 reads TGTGCCAGCAGTACAGACAGGTTCCGTACGCAGTATTTT. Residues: CASSTDRFRTQYF.

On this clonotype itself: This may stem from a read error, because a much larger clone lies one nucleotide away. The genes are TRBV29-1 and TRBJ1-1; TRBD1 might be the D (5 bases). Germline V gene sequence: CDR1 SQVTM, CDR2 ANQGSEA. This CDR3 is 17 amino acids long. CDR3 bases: TGCAGCGTTGATTCCCCGACCAGGAGGGGTGGTACGACTGAAGTTTTCTTT. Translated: CSVDSPTRRGGTTEVFF.

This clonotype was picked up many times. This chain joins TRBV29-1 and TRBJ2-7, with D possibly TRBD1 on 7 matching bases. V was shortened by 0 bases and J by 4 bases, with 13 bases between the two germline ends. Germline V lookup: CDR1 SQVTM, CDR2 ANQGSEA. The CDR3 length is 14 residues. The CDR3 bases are TGCAGCGTTGAAGATACGGCAGGGGGGTACGAGCAGTACTTC. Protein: CSVEDTAGGYEQYF.

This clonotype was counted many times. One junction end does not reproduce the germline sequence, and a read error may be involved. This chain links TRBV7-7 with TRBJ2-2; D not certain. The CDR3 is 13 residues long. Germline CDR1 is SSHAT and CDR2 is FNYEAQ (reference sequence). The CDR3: CASSLGQTGELFF. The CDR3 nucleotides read TGTGCTAGCAGCTTAGGCCAGACCGGGGAGCTGTTTTTT.

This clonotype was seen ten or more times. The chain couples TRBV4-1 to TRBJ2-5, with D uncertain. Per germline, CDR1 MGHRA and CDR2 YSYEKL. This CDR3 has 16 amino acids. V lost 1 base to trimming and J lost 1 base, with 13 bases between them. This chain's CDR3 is CASSQGRTSIQETQYF. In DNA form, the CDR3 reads TGCGCCAGCAGCCAAGGGCGGACGAGCATCCAAGAGACCCAGTACTTC.

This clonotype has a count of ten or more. CDR3 loop: CASSQRTGRETQYF. In DNA form, the CDR3 reads TGTGCCAGCAGCCAAAGGACAGGAAGAGAGACCCAGTACTTC. The chain has TRBV28 and TRBJ2-5; 7 positions agree with TRBD1. This CDR3 region has 14 residues. From germline, CDR1 is MDHEN and CDR2 SYDVKM. V was clipped by 6 bases and J by 4 bases; unmatched bases: 8.

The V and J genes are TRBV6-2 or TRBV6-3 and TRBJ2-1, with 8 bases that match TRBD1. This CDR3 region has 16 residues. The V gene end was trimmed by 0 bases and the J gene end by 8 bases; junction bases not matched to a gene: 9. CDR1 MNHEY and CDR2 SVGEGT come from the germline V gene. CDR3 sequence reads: CASSYSTDRGIYEQFF. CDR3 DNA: TGTGCCAGCAGTTACTCGACAGACAGGGGTATCTATGAGCAGTTCTTC.

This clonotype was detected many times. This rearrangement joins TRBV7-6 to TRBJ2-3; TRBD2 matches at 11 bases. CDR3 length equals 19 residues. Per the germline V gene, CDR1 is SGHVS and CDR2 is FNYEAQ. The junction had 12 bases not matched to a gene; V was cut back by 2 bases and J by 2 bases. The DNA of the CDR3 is TGTGCCAGCAGCTTAAATATAGCGGGAGGGCCGTCGTACACAGATACGCAGTATTTT. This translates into CASSLNIAGGPSYTDTQYF.

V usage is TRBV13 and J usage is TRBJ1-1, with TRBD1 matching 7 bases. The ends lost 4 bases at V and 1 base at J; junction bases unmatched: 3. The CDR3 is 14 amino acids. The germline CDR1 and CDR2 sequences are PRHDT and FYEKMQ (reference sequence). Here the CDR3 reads CASSSRDRNTEAFF. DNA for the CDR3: TGTGCCAGCAGCTCAAGGGACAGGAACACTGAAGCTTTCTTT.

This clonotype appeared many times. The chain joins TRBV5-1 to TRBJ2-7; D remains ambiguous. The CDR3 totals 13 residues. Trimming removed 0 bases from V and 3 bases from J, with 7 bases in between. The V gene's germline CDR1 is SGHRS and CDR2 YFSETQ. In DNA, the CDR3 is TGCGCCAGCAGCTTGGCCCCAGACTACGAGCAGTACTTC. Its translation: CASSLAPDYEQYF.

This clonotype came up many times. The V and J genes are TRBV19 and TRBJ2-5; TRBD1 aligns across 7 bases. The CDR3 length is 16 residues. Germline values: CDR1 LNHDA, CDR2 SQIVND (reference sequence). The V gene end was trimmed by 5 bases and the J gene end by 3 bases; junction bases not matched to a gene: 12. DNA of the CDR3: TGTGCCAGTAGTCAGGGACAGATGCTTAACAAAGAGACCCAGTACTTC. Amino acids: CASSQGQMLNKETQYF.

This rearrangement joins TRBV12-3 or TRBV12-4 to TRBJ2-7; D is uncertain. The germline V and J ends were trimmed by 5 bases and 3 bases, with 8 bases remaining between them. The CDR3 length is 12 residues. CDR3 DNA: TGTGCCAGCAGTAGGATACTCTACGAGCAGTACTTC. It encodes CASSRILYEQYF.

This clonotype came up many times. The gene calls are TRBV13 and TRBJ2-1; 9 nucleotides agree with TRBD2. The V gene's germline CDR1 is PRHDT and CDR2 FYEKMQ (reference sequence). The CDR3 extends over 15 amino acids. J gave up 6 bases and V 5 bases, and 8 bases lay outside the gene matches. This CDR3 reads CASSPSGIGGNEQFF. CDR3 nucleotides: TGTGCCAGCAGCCCTAGCGGGATCGGAGGCAATGAGCAGTTCTTC.

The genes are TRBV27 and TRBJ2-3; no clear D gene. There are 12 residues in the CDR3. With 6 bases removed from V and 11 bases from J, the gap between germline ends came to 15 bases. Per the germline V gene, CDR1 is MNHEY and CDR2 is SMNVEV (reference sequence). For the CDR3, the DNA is TGTGCCAGCAGCCCGACGACGTTGGTGCAGTATTTT. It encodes CASSPTTLVQYF.

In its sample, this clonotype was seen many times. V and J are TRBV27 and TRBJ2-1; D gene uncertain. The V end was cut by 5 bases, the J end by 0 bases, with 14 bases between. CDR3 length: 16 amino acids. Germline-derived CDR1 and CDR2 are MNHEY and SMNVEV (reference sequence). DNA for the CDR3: TGTGCCAGCAGTCCTGAGACCGAAAGCTCCTACAATGAGCAGTTCTTC. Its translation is CASSPETESSYNEQFF.

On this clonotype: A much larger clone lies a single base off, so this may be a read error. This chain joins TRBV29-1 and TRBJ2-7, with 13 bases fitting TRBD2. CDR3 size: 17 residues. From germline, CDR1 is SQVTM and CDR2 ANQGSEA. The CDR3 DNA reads TGCTGCGTTCGGGGTGAACCGGGACTAGCGGGACCTACGGGGCAGTACTTC. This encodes CCVRGEPGLAGPTGQYF.

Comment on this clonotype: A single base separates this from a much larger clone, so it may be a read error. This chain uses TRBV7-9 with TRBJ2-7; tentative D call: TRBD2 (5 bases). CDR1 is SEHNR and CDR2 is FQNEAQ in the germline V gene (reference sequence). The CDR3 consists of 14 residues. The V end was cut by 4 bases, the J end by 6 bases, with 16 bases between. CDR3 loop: CASSSTGIGSEQYF. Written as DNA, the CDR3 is TGTGCCAGCAGCTCCACCGGGATAGGGAGCGAGCAGTACTTC.